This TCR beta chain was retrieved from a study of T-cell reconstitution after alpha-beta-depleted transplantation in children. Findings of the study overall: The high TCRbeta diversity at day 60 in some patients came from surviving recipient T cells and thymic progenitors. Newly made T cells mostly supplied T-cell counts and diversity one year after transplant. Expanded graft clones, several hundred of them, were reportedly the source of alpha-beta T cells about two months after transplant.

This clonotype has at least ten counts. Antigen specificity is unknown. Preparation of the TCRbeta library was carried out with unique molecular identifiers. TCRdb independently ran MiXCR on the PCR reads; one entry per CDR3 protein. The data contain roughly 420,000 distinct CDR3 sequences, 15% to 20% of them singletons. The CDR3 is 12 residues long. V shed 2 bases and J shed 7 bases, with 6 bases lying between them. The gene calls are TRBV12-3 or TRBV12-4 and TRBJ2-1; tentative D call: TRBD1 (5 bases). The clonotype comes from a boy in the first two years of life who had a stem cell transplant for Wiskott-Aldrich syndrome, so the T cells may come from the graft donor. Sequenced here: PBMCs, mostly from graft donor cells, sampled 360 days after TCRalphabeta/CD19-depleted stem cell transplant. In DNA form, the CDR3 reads TGTGCCAGCAGTTTACAGGGTAATGAGCAGTTCTTC. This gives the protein CASSLQGNEQFF.